This TCR beta chain was recovered during a study of blood T cell repertoires in COVID-19. Across the study: There were acute and convalescent COVID-19 samples, and they came from the United States, Italy and Spain. PBMCs, B-cell-depleted T cells, or T cells provided the cDNA or gDNA that made up the material.

Germline assignment: CDR1 MNHEY and CDR2 SVGEGT. This CDR3 spans 17 amino acids. V was trimmed by 5 bases and J by 9 bases, leaving 27 bases between them. In the original analysis: For nucleated cells, counts were estimated from reference gene primer amplification. The method was immunoSEQ multiplex PCR; TCRdb's version includes in-frame clones alone and lacks a portion of them. V and J calls and clone size follow that table, whereas D and trimming were derived from the DNA. This sample has 20,000 to 30,000 clones, with over 75% found just once. The clonotype originates from a woman between 65 and 79 years old with COVID-19, enrolled during active disease. Sequencing used peripheral blood. J is TRBJ2-3 and V is TRBV6-2 or TRBV6-3; TRBD1 might be the D (7 bases). The CDR3 DNA follows: TGTGCCAGCAGTACCGGCCGACAGGGACAATACGGGAGAACGCAGTATTTT. Protein sequence: CASSTGRQGQYGRTQYF.